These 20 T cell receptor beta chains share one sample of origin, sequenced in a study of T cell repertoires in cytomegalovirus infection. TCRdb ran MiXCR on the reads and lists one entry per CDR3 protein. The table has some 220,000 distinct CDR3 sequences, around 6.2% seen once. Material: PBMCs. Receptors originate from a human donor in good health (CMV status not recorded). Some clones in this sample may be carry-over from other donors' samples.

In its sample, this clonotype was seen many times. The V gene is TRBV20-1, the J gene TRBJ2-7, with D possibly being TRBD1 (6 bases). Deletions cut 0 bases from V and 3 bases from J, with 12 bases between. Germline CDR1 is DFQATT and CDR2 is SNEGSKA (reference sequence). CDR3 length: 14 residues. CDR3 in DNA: TGCAGTGCTAGAGAAACCCCACAGGGCTACGAGCAGTACTTC. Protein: CSARETPQGYEQYF.

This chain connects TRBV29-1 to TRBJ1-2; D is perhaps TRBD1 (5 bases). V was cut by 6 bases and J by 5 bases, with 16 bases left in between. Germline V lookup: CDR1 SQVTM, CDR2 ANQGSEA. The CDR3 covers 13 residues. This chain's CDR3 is CSVTGQGGYGYTF. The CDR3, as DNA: TGCAGCGTGACCGGACAAGGCGGTTATGGCTACACCTTC. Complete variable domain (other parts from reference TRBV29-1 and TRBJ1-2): SAVISQKPSRDICQRGTSLTIQCQVDSQVTMMFWYRQQPGQSLTLIATANQGSEATYESGFVIDKFPISRPNLTFSTLTVSNMSPEDSSIYLCSVTGQGGYGYTFGSGTRLTVV.

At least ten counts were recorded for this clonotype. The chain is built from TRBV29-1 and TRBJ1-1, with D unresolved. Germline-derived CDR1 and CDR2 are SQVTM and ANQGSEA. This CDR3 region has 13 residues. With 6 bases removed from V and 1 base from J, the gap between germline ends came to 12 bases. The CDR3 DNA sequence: TGCAGCGTAGGGTGGCAGACGAACACTGAAGCTTTCTTT. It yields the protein CSVGWQTNTEAFF. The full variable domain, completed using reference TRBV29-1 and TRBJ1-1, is SAVISQKPSRDICQRGTSLTIQCQVDSQVTMMFWYRQQPGQSLTLIATANQGSEATYESGFVIDKFPISRPNLTFSTLTVSNMSPEDSSIYLCSVGWQTNTEAFFGQGTRLTVV.

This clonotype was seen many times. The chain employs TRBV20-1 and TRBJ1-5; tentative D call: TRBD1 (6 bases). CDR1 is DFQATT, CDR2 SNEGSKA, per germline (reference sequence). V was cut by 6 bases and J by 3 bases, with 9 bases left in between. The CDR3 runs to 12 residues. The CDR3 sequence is CSAGQINQPQHF. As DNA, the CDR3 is TGCAGTGCAGGACAGATCAATCAGCCCCAGCATTTT.

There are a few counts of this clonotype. The CDR3 nucleotides read TGTGCCAGCAGCGTATCCAGCGGGGGTCCAACCCCGCAGTATTTT. This translates into CASSVSSGGPTPQYF. The chain employs TRBV9 and TRBJ2-3; the match to TRBD2 covers 8 bases. This CDR3 has 15 amino acids. From germline, CDR1 is SGDLS and CDR2 YYNGEE. J lost 10 bases, V lost 1 base, and 11 bases had no gene match.

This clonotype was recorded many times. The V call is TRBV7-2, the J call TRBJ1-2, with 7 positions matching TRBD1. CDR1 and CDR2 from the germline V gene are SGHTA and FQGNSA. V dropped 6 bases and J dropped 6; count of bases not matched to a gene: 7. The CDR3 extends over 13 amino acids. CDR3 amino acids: CASRITGDHGYTF. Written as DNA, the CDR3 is TGTGCCAGCAGAATTACAGGGGACCATGGCTACACCTTC.

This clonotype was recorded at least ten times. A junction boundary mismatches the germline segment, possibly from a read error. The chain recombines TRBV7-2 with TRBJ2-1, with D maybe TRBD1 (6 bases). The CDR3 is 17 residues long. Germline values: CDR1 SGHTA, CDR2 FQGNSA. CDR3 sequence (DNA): TGTGCCAGCAGCATAGCCTCGGGTGGGGGCCTTTACAATGAGCAGTTCTTC. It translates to CASSIASGGGLYNEQFF.

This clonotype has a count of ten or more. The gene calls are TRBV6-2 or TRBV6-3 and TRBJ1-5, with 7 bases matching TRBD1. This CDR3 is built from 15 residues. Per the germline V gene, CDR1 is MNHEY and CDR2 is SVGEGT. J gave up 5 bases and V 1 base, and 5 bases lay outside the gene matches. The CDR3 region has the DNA TGTGCCAGCAGTTACTTCAGGGACAGTGATCAGCCCCAGCATTTT. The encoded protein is CASSYFRDSDQPQHF.

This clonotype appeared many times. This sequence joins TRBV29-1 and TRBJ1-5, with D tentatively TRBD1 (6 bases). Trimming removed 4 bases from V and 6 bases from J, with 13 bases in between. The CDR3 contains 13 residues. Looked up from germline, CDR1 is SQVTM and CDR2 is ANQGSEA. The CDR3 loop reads CSVGGGGGQPQHF. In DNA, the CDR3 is TGCAGCGTTGGGGGGGGGGGCGGTCAGCCCCAGCATTTT.

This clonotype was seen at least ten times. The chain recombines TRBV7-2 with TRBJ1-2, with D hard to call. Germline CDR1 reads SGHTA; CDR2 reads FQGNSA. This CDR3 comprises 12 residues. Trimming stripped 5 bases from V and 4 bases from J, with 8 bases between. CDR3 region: CASSPLRYGYTF. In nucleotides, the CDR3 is TGTGCCAGCAGCCCGCTCCGCTATGGCTACACCTTC.

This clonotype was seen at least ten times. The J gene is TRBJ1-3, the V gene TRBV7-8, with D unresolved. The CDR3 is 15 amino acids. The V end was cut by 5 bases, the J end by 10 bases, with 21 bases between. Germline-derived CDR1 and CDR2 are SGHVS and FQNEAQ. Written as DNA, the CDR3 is TGTGCCAGCAGCCCCTGGGAGGGCGAACCAGGAACCATATATTTT. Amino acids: CASSPWEGEPGTIYF.

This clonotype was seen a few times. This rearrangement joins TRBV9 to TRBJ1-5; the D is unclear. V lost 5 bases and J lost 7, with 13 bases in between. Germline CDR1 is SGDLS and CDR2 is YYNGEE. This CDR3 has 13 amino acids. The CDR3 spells CASSYSGEQPQHF. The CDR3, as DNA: TGTGCCAGCAGTTACTCGGGAGAACAGCCCCAGCATTTT.

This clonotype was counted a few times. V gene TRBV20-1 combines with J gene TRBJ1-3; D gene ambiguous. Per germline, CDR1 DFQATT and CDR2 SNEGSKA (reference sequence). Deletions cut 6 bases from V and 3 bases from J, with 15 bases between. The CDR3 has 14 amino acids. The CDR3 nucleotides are TGCAGTGCGCCCGACTTCGGAGTTGGAAACACCATATATTTT. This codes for CSAPDFGVGNTIYF.

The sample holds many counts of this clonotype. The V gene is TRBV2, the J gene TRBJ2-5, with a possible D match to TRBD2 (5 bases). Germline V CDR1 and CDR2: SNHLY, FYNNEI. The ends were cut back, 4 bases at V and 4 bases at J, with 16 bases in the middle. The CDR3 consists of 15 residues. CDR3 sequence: CASSGGVVAGETQYF. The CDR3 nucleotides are TGTGCCAGCAGTGGGGGTGTCGTGGCGGGAGAGACCCAGTACTTC.

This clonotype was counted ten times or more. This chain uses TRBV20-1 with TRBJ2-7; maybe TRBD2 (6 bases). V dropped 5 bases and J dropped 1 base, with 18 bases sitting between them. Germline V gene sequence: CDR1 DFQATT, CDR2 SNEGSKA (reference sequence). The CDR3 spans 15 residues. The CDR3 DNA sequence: TGCAGTGCTGCAATCCCCCAAAGCGGGTCCTACGAGCAGTACTTC. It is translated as CSAAIPQSGSYEQYF.

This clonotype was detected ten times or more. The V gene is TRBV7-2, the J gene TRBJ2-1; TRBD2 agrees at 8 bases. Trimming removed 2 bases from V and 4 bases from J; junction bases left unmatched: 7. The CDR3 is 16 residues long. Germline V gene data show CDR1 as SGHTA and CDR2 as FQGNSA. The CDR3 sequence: CASSLHGTSSYNEQFF. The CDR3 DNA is TGTGCCAGCAGCTTACATGGGACTAGTTCGTACAATGAGCAGTTCTTC.

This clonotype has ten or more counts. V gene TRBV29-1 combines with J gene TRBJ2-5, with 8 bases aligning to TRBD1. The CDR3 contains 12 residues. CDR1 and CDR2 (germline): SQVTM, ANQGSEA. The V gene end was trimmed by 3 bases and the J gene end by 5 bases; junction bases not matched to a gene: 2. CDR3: CSVETGAETQYF. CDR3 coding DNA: TGCAGCGTTGAGACAGGGGCGGAGACCCAGTACTTC.

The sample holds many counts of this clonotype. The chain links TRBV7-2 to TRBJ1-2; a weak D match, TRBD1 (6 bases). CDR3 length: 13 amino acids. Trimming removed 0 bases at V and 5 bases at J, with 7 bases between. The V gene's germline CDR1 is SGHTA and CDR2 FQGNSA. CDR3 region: CASSLADRYGYTF. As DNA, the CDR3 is TGTGCCAGCAGCTTAGCCGACAGGTATGGCTACACCTTC.

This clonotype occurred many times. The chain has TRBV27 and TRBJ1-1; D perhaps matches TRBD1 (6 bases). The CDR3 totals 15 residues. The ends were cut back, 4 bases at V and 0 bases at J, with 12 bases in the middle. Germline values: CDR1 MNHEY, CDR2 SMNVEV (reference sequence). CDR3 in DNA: TGTGCCAGCAGTTCCGGACAGACGATGAACACTGAAGCTTTCTTT. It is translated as CASSSGQTMNTEAFF.

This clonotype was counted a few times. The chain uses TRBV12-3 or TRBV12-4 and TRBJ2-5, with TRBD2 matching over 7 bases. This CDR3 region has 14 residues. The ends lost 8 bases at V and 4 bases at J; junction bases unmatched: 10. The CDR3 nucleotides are TGTGCCAGCGTCATGGGGGGGACGGGAGAGACCCAGTACTTC. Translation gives CASVMGGTGETQYF.